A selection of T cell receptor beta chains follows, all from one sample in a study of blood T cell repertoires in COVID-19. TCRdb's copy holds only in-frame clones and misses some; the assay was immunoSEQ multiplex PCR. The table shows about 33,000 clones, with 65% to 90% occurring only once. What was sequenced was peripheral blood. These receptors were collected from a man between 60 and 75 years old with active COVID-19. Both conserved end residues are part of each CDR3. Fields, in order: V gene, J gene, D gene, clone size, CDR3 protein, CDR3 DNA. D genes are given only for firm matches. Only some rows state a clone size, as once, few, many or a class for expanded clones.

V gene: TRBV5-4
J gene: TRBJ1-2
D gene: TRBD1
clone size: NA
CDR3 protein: CASSGTGGILYGYTF
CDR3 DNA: TGTGCCAGCAGCGGGACAGGGGGAATTCTCTATGGCTACACCTTC

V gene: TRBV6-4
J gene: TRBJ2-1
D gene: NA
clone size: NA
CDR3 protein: CASRGKTNPTDYNEQFF
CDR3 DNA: TGTGCCAGCAGGGGGAAGACTAACCCGACGGACTACAATGAGCAGTTCTTC

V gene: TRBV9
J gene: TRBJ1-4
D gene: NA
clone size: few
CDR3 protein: CASSVLEEGKLFF
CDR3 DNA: TGTGCCAGCAGCGTCCTTGAAGAGGGAAAACTGTTTTTT

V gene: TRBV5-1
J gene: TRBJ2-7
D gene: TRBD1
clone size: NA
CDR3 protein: CASSPVQGPAYEQYF
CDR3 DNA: TGCGCCAGCAGCCCGGTACAGGGGCCAGCCTACGAGCAGTACTTC

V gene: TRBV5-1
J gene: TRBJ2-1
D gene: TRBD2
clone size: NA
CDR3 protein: CASSLGGAGAYNEQFF
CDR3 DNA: TGCGCCAGCAGCTTGGGAGGGGCGGGGGCCTACAATGAGCAGTTCTTC

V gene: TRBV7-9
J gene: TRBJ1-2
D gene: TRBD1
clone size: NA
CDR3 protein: CASSLTGTGDYGYTF
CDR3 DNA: TGTGCCAGCAGCTTAACCGGGACAGGGGACTATGGCTACACCTTC

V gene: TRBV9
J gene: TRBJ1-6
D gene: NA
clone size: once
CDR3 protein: CASSVGTADNSPLHF
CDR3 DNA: TGTGCCAGCAGCGTAGGGACAGCCGATAATTCACCCCTCCACTTT

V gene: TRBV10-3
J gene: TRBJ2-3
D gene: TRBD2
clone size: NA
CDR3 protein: CAIREPGLGLTDTQYF
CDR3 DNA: TGTGCCATCAGGGAACCGGGACTAGGATTGACAGATACGCAGTATTTT

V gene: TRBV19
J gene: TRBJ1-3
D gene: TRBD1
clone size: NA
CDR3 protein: CASSIWDRLISGNTIYF
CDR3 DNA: TGTGCCAGTAGTATCTGGGACAGGCTCATCTCTGGAAACACCATATATTTT

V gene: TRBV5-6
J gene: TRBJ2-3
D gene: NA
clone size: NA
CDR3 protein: CASSPEATSTDTQYF
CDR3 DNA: TGTGCCAGCAGCCCGGAGGCGACGAGCACAGATACGCAGTATTTT

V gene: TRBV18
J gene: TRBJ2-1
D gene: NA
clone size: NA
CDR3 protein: CASSPPGTGSYNEQFF
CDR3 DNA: TGTGCCAGCTCACCACCCGGAACAGGCTCCTACAATGAGCAGTTCTTC

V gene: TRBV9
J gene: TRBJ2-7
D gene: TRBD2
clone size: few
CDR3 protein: CASSQGREGRYAQYF
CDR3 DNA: TGTGCCAGCAGCCAGGGCCGGGAGGGGCGTTACGCGCAGTACTTC

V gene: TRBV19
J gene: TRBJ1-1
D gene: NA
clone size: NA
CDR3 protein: CASSRRGDRTEAFF
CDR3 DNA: TGTGCCAGTAGTAGACGCGGGGATCGTACTGAAGCTTTCTTT

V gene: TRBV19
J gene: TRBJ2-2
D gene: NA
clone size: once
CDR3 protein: CASSYGLNTGELFF
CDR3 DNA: TGTGCCAGTAGTTATGGCCTGAACACCGGGGAGCTGTTTTTT

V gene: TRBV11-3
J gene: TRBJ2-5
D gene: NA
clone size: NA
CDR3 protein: CASAGGGAGQETQYF
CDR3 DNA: TGTGCCAGCGCAGGTGGTGGGGCGGGACAAGAGACCCAGTACTTC

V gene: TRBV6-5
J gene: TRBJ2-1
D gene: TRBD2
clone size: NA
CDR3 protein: CASSYRPASGRNEQFF
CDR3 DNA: TGTGCCAGCAGTTACCGCCCGGCTAGCGGTAGGAATGAGCAGTTCTTC

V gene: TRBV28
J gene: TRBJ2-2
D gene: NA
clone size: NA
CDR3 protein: CASSLVFLDRGTGELFF
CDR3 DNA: TGTGCCAGCAGTTTAGTATTCCTGGACAGAGGCACCGGGGAGCTGTTTTTT

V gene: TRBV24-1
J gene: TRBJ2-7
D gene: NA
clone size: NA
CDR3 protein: CATSDSKRASYEQYF
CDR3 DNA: TGTGCCACCAGTGATTCCAAGCGGGCCTCCTACGAGCAGTACTTC

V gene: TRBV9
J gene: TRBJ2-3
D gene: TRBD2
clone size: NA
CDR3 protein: CASSDPLAGGTDTQYF
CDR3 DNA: TGTGCCAGCAGCGACCCACTAGCGGGAGGGACAGATACGCAGTATTTT

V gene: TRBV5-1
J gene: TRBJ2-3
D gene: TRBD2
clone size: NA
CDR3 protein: CASSLGGRAMGDTQYF
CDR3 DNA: TGCGCCAGCAGCTTGGGCGGGAGGGCCATGGGAGATACGCAGTATTTT

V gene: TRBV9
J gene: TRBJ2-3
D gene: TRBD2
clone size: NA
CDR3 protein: CASSVASGLAGVDTQYF
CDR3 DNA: TGTGCCAGCAGCGTAGCTTCGGGACTAGCGGGAGTAGATACGCAGTATTTT

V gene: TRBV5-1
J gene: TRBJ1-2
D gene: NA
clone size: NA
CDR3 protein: CASRPGTAGGYTF
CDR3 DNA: TGCGCCAGCAGACCCGGGACCGCGGGAGGCTACACCTTC

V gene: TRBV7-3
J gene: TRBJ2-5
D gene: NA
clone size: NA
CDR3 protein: CASSLGHEETQYF
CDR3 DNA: TGTGCCAGCAGCCTCGGACACGAAGAGACCCAGTACTTC

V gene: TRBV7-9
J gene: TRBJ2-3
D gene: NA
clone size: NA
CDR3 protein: CASSITTGSTDTQYF
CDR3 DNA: TGTGCCAGCAGCATTACCACGGGATCCACAGATACGCAGTATTTT

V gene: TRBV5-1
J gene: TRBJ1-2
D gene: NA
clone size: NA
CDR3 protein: CASSPDSFYGYTF
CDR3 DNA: TGCGCCAGCAGCCCTGACAGCTTCTATGGCTACACCTTC

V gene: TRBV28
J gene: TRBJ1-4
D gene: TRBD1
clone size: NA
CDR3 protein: CASNLYRGRVADEKLFF
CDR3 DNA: TGTGCCAGTAACTTATACAGGGGGCGCGTAGCTGATGAAAAACTGTTTTTT

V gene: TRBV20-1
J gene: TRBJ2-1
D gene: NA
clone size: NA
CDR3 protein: CSASERNNEQFF
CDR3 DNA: TGCAGTGCTAGTGAGCGGAACAATGAGCAGTTCTTC

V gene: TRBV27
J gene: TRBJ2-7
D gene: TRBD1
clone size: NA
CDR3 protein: CASRIGQGLYEQYF
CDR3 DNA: TGTGCCAGCAGGATTGGACAGGGTCTCTACGAGCAGTACTTC

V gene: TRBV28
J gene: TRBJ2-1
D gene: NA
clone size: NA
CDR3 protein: CASTSGGPEQFF
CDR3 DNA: NA

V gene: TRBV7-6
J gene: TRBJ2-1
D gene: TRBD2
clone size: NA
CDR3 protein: CASSPDARLAGRAYNEQFF
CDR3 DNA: TGTGCCAGCAGCCCCGACGCCCGACTAGCGGGAAGGGCCTACAATGAGCAGTTCTTC

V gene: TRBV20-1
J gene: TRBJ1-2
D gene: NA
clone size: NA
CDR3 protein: CSAPRGGYTF
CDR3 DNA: TGCAGTGCCCCCAGGGGTGGCTACACCTTC

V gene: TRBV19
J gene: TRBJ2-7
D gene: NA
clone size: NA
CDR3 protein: CASSTNLGAYEQYF
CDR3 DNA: TGTGCCAGTTCTACCAACCTCGGTGCCTACGAGCAGTACTTC

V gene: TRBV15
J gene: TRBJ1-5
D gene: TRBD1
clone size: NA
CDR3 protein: CATSSSGQGNQPQHF
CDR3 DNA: TGTGCCACCAGCAGTAGCGGACAGGGCAATCAGCCCCAGCATTTT

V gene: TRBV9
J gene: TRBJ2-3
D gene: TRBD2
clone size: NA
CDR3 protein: CASSVATSRTDTQYF
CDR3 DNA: TGTGCCAGCAGCGTAGCGACTAGCAGGACAGATACGCAGTATTTT

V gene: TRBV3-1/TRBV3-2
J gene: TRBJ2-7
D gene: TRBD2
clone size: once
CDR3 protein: CASSQTTTTSGRYYEQYF
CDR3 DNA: TGTGCCAGCAGCCAAACCACGACTACTAGCGGGAGGTACTACGAGCAGTACTTC

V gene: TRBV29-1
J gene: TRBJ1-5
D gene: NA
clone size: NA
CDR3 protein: CSVGGGEGQPQHF
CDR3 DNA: TGCAGCGTTGGCGGGGGAGAGGGACAGCCCCAGCATTTT

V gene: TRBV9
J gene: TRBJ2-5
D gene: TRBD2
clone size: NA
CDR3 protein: CASSVGGSETQYF
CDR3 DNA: TGTGCCAGCAGCGTAGGCGGGAGTGAGACCCAGTACTTC

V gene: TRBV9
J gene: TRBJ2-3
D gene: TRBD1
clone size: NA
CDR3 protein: CASARQGWEITDTQYF
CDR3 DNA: TGTGCCAGCGCAAGACAGGGTTGGGAAATCACAGATACGCAGTATTTT

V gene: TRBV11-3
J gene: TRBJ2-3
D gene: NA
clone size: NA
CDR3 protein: CASSTRGVGPTDTQYF
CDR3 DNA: TGTGCCAGCAGCACCCGCGGCGTAGGCCCCACAGATACGCAGTATTTT

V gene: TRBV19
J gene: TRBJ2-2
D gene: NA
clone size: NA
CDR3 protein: CATLGGPIANTGELFF
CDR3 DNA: TGTGCCACTCTCGGAGGCCCCATCGCGAACACCGGGGAGCTGTTTTTT

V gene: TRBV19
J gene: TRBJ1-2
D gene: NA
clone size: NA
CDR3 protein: CASSIEQGPSYGYTF
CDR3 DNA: TGTGCCAGTAGTATAGAACAGGGACCAAGCTATGGCTACACCTTC

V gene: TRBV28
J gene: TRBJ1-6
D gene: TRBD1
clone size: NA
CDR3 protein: CASRGQGLASPLHF
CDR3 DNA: TGTGCCAGCAGGGGACAGGGCTTGGCTTCACCCCTCCACTTT

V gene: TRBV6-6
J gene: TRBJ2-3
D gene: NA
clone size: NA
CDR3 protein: CASRSRGLGTDTQYF
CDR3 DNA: TGTGCCAGCAGATCAAGGGGATTGGGTACAGATACGCAGTATTTT

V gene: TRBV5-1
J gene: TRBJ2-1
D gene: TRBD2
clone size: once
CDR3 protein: CASSSGLVSEQFF
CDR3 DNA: TGCGCCAGCAGCTCAGGACTAGTAAGTGAGCAGTTCTTC

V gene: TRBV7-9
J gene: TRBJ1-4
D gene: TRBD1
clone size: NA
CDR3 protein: CASSQNDRGLTNEKLFF
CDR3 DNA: TGTGCCAGCAGCCAAAACGACAGGGGGTTGACTAATGAAAAACTGTTTTTT

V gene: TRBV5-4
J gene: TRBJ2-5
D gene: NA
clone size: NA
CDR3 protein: CASSLERFYEGTQYF
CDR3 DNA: TGTGCCAGCAGCTTGGAACGGTTCTATGAGGGGACCCAGTACTTC

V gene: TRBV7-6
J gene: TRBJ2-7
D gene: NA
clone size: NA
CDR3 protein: CASSVLSEDSYEQYF
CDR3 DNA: TGTGCCAGCAGCGTCCTTAGCGAAGACTCCTACGAGCAGTACTTC

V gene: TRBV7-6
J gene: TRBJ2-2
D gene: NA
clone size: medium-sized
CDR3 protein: CASSSGLITNTGELFF
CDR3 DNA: TGTGCCAGCAGCTCGGGACTGATAACGAACACCGGGGAGCTGTTTTTT

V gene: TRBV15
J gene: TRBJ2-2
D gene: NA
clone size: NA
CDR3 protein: CATRPGQARREYTGELFF
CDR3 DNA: TGTGCCACCAGACCAGGACAGGCAAGGAGGGAGTACACCGGGGAGCTGTTTTTT

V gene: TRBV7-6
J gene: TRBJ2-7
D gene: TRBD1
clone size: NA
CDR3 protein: CASSDRTGVNEQYF
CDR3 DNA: TGTGCCAGCAGCGATCGGACAGGGGTAAACGAGCAGTACTTC

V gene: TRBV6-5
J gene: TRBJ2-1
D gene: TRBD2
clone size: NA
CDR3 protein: CASNRLAGDNEQFF
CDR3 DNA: TGTGCCAGCAACCGACTAGCGGGAGACAATGAGCAGTTCTTC

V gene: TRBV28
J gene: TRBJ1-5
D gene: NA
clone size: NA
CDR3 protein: CASSPRQPNQPQHF
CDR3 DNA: TGTGCCAGCAGCCCTCGACAGCCTAATCAGCCCCAGCATTTT

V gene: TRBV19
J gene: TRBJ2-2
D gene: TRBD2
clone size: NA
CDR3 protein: CASSRTSGTSSGELFF
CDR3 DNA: TGTGCCAGTAGTAGGACCTCCGGGACTAGCAGCGGGGAGCTGTTTTTT

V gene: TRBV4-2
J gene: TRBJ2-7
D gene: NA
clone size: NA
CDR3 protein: CASSHLRTYEQYF
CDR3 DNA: TGTGCCAGCAGCCACCTTCGTACCTACGAGCAGTACTTC

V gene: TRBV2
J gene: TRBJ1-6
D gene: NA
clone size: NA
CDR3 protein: CASSGHWVGGGNSPLHF
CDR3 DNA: TGTGCCAGCAGTGGTCACTGGGTCGGCGGGGGTAATTCACCCCTCCACTTT

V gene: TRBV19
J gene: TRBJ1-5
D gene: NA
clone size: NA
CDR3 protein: CASSIRGRASSTQPQHF
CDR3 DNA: TGTGCCAGTAGTATTAGGGGCAGGGCGTCTTCCACTCAGCCCCAGCATTTT

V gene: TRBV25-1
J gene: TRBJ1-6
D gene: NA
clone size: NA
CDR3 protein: CASSGIGVRLHF
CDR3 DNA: TGTGCCAGCAGTGGTATAGGGGTGCGCCTCCACTTT

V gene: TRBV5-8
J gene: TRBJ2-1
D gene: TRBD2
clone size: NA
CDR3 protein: CAPRVREKRNEQFF
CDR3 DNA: TGTGCCCCCCGGGTGCGGGAGAAAAGAAATGAGCAGTTCTTC